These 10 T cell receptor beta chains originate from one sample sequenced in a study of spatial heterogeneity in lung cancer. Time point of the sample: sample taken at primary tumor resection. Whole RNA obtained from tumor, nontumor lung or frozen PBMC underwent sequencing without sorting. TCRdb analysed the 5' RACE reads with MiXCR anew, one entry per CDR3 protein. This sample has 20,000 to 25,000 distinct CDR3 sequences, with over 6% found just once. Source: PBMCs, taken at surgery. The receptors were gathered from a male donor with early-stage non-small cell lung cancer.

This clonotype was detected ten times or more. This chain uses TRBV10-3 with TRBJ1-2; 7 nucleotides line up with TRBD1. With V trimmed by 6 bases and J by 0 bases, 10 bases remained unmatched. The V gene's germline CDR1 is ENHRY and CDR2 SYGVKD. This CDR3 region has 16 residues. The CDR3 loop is CAIRTPRGQTNYGYTF. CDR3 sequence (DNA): TGTGCCATCAGGACCCCTCGGGGACAGACTAACTATGGCTACACCTTC.

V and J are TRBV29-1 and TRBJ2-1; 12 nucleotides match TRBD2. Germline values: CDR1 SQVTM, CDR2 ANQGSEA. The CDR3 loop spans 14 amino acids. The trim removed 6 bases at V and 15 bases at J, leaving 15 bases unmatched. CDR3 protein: CSVGATSGSSFGFF. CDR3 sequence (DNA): TGCAGCGTAGGAGCGACTAGCGGGAGCAGTTTTGGGTTCTTC.

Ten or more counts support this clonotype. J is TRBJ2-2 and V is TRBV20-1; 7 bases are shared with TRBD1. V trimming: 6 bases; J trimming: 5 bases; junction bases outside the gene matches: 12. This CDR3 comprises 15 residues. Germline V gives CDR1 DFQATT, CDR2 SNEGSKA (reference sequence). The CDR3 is CSASRQGVGTGELFF. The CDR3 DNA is TGCAGTGCCAGTAGACAGGGAGTAGGAACCGGGGAGCTGTTTTTT.

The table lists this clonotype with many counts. CDR3 region: CASSVVVAGELFF. CDR3 nucleotide sequence: TGTGCCAGCAGCGTAGTAGTGGCCGGGGAGCTGTTTTTT. V gene TRBV9 combines with J gene TRBJ2-2; no reliable D call. The length of the CDR3 is 13 residues. Trimming shortened V by 0 bases and J by 6 bases, and 6 bases separated the two germline ends. CDR1 SGDLS and CDR2 YYNGEE come from the germline V gene.

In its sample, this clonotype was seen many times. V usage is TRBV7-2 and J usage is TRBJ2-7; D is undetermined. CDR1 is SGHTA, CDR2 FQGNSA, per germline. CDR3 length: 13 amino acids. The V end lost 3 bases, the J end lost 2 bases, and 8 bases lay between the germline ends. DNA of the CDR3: TGTGCCAGCAGCTTTAGACTTACCTACGAGCAGTACTTC. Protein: CASSFRLTYEQYF. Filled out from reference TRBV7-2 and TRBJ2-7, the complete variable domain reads GAGVSQSPSNKVTEKGKDVELRCDPISGHTALYWYRQSLGQGLEFLIYFQGNSAPDKSGLPSDRFSAERTGGSVSTLTIQRTQQEDSAVYLCASSFRLTYEQYFGPGTRLTVT.

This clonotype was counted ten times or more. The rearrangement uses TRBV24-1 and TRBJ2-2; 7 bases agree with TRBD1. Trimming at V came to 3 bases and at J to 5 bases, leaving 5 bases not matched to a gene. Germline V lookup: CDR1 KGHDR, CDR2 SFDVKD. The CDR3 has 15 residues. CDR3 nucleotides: TGTGCCACCAGTGATCGGACAGGTTTTACCGGGGAGCTGTTTTTT. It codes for CATSDRTGFTGELFF.

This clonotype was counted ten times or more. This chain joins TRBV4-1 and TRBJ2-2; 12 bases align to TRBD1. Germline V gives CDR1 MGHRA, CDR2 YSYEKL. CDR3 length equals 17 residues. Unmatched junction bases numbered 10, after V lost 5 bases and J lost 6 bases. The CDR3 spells CASSFSGTGGAPGELFF. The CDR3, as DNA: TGCGCCAGCAGCTTCTCCGGGACAGGGGGCGCGCCCGGGGAGCTGTTTTTT.

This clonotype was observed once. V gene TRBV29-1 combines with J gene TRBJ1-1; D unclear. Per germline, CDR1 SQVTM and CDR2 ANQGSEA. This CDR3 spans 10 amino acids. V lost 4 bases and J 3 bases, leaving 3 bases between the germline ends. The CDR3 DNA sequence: TGCAGCGTTGGGGACACTGAAGCTTTCTTT. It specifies CSVGDTEAFF.

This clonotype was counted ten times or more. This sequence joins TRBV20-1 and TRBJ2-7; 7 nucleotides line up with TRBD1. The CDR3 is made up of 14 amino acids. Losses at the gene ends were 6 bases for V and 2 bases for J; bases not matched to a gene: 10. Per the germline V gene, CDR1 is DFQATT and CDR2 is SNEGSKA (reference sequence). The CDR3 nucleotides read TGCAGTGCGTCCGCCGTGACAGGGACCTACGAGCAGTACTTC. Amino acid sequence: CSASAVTGTYEQYF.

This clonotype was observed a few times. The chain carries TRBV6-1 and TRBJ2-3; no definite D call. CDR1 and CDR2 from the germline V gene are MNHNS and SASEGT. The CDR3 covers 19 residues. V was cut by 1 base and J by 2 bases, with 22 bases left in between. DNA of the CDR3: TGTGCCAGCAGTGAAGAGAGGCTGGGCGCAAGGGCCGACACAGATACGCAGTATTTT. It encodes CASSEERLGARADTDTQYF.